This TCR beta chain was retrieved from a study of T cell repertoires in cytomegalovirus infection. On this clonotype: Its antigen is not known.

Looked up from germline, CDR1 is MNHEY and CDR2 is SVGEGT. The CDR3 is 12 residues long. The ends were cut back, 6 bases at V and 2 bases at J, with 5 bases in the middle. One entry per CDR3 protein results from TCRdb running MiXCR on the reads. The sample carries hundreds of thousands of distinct CDR3 sequences, 30% to 40% recorded once. Study-wide results and limits: People with CMV and the relevant HLA were identified by cumulative public TCR beta family frequency.

This chain links TRBV6-2 or TRBV6-3 with TRBJ2-1; D not resolved. This receptor was obtained from a human donor in good health (CMV status not recorded). Some clones in this sample may be carry-over from other donors' samples. The specimen was cultured PBMCs, collected from culture after CMV antigen stimulation. In DNA, the CDR3 is TGTGCCAGCAGCCACCCCTACAATGAGCAGTTCTTC. This translates into CASSHPYNEQFF.